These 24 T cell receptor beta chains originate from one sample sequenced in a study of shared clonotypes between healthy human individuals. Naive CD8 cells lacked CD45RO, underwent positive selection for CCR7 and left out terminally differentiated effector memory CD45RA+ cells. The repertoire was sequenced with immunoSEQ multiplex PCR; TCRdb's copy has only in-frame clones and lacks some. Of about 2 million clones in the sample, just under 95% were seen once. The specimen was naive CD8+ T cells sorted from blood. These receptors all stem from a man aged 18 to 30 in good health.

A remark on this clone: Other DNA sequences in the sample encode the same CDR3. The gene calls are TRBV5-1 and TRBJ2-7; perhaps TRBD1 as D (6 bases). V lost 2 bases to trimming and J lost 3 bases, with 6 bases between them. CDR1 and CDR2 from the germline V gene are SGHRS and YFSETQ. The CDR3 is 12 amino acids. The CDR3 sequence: CASSLQGYEQYF. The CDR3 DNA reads TGCGCCAGCAGCTTACAGGGCTACGAGCAGTACTTC.

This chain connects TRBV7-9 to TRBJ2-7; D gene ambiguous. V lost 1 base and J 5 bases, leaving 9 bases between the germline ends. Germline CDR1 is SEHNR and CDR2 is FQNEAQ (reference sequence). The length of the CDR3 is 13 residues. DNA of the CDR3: TGTGCCAGCAGCTTAGACGTCTTCGACGAGCAGTACTTC. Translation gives CASSLDVFDEQYF.

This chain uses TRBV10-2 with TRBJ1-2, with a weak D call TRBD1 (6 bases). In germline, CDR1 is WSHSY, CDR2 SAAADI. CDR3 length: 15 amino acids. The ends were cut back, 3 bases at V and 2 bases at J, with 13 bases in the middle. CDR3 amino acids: CASSESGTPNYGYTF. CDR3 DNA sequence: TGCGCCAGCAGTGAATCTGGGACACCCAACTATGGCTACACCTTC.

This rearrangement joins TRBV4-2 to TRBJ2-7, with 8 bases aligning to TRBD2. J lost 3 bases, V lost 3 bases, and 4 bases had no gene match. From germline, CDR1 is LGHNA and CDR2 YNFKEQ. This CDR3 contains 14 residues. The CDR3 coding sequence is TGTGCCAGCAGCCAGTCGCGGGGGGTCTACGAGCAGTACTTC. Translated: CASSQSRGVYEQYF.

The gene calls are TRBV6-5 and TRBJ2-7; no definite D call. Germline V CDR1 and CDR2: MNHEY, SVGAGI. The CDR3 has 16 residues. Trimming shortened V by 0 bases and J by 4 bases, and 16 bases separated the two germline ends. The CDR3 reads CASSYSSGEVFYEQYF. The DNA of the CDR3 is TGTGCCAGCAGTTACTCGAGTGGGGAAGTTTTTTACGAGCAGTACTTC.

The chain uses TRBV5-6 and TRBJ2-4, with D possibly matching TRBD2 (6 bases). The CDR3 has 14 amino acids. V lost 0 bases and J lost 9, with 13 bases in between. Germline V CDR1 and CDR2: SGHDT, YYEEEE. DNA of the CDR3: TGTGCCAGCAGCTTGGGGGTAGTGGGAGGCATTCAGTACTTC. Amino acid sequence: CASSLGVVGGIQYF.

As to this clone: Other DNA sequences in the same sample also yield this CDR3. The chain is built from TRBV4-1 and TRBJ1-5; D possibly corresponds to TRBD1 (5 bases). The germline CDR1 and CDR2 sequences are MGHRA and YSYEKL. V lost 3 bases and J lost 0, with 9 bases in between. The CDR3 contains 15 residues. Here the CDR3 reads CASSQGQGSNQPQHF. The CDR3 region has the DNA TGCGCCAGCAGCCAGGGGCAGGGTAGCAATCAGCCCCAGCATTTT.

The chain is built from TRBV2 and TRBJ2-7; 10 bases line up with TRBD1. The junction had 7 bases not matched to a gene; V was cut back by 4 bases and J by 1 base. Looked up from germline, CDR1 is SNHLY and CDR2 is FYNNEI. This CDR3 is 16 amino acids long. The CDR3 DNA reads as TGTGCCAGCAGTGTGGACGGGACAGGGGCATCCTACGAGCAGTACTTC. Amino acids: CASSVDGTGASYEQYF.

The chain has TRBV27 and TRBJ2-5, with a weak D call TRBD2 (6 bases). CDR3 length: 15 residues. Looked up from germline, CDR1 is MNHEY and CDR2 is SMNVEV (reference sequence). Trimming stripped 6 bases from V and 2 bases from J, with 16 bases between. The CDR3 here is CASRPGNGGQETQYF. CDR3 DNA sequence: TGTGCCAGCAGGCCCGGTAACGGGGGACAAGAGACCCAGTACTTC.

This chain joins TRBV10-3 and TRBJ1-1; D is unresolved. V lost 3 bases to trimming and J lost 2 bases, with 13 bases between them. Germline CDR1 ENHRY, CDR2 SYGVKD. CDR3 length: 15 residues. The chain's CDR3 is CAISDPTIGNTEAFF. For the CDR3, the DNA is TGTGCCATCAGTGACCCCACTATAGGAAACACTGAAGCTTTCTTT.

The CDR3: CAMRTKQYF. CDR3 in DNA: TGTGCCATGAGAACGAAGCAGTACTTC. V gene TRBV19 combines with J gene TRBJ2-7; no definite D call. The germline V gene has CDR1 LNHDA and CDR2 SQIVND (reference sequence). V was cut by 10 bases and J by 8 bases, with 9 bases left in between. The CDR3 has 9 amino acids.

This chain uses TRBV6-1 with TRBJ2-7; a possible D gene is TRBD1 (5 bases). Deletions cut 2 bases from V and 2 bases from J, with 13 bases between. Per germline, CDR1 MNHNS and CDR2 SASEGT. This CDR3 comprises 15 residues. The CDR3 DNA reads TGTGCCAGCAGTGAAATCTCCAGGGCCCCCTACGAGCAGTACTTC. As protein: CASSEISRAPYEQYF.

The CDR3 nucleotides read TGTGCCAGCAGTTTGGCGGGACAATTAACCTACGAGCAGTACTTC. This encodes CASSLAGQLTYEQYF. V usage is TRBV27 and J usage is TRBJ2-7; D might be TRBD1 or TRBD2, each matching 6 bases. The ends were cut back, 3 bases at V and 2 bases at J, with 14 bases in the middle. Germline V lookup: CDR1 MNHEY, CDR2 SMNVEV (reference sequence). This CDR3 contains 15 residues.

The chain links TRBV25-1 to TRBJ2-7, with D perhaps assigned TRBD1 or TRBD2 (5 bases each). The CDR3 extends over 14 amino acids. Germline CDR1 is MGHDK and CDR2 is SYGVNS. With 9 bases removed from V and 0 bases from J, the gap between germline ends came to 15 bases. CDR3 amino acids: CARVWDRSSYEQYF. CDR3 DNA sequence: TGTGCCAGGGTCTGGGACCGATCCTCCTACGAGCAGTACTTC.

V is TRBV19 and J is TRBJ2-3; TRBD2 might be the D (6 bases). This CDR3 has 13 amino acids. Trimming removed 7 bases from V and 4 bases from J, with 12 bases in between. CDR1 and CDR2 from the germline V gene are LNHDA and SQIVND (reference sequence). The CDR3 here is CASTLSGSDTQYF. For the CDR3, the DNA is TGTGCCAGTACCTTAAGCGGGTCAGATACGCAGTATTTT.

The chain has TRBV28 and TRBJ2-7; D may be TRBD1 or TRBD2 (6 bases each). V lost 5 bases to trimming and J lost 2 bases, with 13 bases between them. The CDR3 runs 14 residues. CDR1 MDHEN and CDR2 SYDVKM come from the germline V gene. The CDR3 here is CASSQEGGTYEQYF. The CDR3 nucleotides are TGTGCCAGCAGTCAGGAGGGGGGCACCTACGAGCAGTACTTC. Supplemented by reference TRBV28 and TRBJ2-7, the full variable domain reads DVKVTQSSRYLVKRTGEKVFLECVQDMDHENMFWYRQDPGLGLRLIYFSYDVKMKEKGDIPEGYSVSREKKERFSLILESASTNQTSMYLCASSQEGGTYEQYFGPGTRLTVT.

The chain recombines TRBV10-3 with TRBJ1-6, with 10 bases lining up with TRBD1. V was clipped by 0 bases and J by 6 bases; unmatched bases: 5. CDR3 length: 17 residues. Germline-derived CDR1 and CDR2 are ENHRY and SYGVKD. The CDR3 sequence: CAISESGDRGPNSPLHF. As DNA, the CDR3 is TGTGCCATCAGTGAGTCAGGGGACAGGGGACCTAATTCACCCCTCCACTTT.

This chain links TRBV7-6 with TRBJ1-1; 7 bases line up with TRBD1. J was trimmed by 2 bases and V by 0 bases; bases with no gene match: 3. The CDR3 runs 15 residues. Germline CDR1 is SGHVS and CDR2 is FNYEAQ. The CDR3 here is CASSLARDSNTEAFF. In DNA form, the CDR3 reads TGTGCCAGCAGCTTAGCTCGGGACAGCAACACTGAAGCTTTCTTT.

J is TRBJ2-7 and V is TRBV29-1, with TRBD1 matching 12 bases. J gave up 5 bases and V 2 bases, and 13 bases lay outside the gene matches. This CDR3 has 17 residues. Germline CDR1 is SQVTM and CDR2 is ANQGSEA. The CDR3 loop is CSVESRVGQGAKDEQYF. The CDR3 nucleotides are TGCAGCGTTGAATCGCGGGTGGGACAGGGGGCGAAAGACGAGCAGTACTTC.

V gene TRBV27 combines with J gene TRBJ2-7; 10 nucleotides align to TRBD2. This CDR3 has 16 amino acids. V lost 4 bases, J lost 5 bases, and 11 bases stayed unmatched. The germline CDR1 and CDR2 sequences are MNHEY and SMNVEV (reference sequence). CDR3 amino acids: CASSSIPLAGPNEQYF. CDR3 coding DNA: TGTGCCAGCAGTTCGATTCCACTAGCGGGACCCAACGAGCAGTACTTC.

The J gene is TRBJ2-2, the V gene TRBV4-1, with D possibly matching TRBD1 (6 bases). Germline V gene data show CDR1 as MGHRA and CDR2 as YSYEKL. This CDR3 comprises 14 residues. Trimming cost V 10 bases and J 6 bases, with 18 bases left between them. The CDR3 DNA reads TGCGCCACCTCTGTCGTGGGGGCCCCCGGGGAGCTGTTTTTT. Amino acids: CATSVVGAPGELFF.

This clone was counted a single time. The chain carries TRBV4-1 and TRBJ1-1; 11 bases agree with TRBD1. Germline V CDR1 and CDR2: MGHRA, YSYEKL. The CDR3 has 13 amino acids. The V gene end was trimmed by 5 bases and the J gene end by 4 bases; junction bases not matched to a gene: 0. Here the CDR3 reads CASSGTGGTEAFF. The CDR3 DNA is TGCGCCAGCAGCGGGACAGGGGGCACTGAAGCTTTCTTT.

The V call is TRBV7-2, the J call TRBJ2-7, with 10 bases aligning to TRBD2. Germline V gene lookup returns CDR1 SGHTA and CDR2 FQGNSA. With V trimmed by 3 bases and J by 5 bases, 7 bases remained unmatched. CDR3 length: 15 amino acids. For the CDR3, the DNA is TGTGCCAGCAGCTTCACTAGCGGGGCTTCCCACGAGCAGTACTTC. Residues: CASSFTSGASHEQYF.

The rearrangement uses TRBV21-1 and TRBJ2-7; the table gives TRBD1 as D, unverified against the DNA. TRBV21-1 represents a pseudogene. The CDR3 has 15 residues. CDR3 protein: CASSKARQVSYEQYF. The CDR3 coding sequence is TGTGCCAGCAGCAAAGCGCGTCAGGTCTCCTACGAGCAGTACTTC.